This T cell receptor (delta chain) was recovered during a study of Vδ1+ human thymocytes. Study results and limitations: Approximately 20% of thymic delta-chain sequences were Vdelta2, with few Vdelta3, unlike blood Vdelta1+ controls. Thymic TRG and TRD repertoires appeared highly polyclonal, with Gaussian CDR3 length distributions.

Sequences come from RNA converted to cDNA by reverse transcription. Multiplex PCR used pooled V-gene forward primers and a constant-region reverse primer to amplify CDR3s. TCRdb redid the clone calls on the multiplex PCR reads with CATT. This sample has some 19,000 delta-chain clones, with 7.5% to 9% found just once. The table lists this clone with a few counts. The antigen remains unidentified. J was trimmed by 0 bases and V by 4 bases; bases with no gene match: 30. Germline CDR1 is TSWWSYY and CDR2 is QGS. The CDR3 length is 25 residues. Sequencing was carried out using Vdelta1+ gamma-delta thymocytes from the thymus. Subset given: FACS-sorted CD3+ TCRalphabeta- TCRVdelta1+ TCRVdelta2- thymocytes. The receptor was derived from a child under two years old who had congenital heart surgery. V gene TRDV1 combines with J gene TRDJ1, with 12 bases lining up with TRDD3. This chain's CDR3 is CALGGHSSSMPPNTGGYPYTDKLIF. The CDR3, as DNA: TGTGCTCTTGGGGGCCACTCCTCCTCCATGCCCCCGAATACTGGGGGATACCCCTACACCGATAAACTCATCTTT.